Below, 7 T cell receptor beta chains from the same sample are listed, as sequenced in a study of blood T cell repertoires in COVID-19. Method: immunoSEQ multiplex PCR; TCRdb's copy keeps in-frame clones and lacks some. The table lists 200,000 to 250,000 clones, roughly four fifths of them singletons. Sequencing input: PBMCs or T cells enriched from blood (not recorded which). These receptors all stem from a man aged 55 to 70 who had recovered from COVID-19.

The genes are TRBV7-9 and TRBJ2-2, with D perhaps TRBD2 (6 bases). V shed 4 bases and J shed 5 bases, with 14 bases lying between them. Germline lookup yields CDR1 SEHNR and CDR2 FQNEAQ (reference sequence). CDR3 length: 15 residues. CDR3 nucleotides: TGTGCCAGCAGCTCCGGGACTCTCTATACCGGGGAGCTGTTTTTT. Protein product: CASSSGTLYTGELFF.

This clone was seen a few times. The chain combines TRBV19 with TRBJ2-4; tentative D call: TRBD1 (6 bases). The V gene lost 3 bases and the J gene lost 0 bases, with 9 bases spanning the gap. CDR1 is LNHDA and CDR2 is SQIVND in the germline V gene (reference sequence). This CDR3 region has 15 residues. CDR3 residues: CASSMKGVAKNIQYF. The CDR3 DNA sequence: TGTGCCAGTAGTATGAAGGGGGTAGCCAAAAACATTCAGTACTTC.

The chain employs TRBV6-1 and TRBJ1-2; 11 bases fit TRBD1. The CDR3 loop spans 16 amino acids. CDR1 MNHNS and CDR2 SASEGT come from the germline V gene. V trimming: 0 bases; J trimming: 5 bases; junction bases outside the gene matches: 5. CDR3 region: CASSEALGQGEYGYTF. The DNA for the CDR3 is TGTGCCAGCAGTGAAGCGTTGGGACAGGGGGAATATGGCTACACCTTC.

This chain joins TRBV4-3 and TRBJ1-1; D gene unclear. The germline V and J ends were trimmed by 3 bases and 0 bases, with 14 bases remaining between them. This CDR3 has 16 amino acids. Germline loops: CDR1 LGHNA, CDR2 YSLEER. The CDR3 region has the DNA TGCGCCAGCAGCCAGGAACCGACGGGGATGAACACTGAAGCTTTCTTT. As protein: CASSQEPTGMNTEAFF.

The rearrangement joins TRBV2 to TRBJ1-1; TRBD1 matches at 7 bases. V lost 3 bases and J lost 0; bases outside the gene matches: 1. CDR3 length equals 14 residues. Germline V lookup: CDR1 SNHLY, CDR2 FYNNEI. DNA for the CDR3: TGTGCCAGCAGTGATGGACAGGTGAACACTGAAGCTTTCTTT. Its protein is CASSDGQVNTEAFF.

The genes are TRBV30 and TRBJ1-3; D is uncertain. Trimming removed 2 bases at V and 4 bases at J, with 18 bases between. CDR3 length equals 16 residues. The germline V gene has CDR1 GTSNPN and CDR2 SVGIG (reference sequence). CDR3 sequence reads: CAWSSSIFPTGNTIYF. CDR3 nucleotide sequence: TGTGCCTGGAGTTCGAGCATTTTTCCTACCGGAAACACCATATATTTT.

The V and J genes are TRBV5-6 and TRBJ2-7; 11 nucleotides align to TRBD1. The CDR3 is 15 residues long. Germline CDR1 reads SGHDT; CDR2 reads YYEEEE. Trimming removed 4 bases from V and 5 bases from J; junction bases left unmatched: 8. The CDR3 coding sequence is TGTGCCAGCAGCCTAGGGACAGGGGGGTTAGACGAGCAGTACTTC. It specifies CASSLGTGGLDEQYF.